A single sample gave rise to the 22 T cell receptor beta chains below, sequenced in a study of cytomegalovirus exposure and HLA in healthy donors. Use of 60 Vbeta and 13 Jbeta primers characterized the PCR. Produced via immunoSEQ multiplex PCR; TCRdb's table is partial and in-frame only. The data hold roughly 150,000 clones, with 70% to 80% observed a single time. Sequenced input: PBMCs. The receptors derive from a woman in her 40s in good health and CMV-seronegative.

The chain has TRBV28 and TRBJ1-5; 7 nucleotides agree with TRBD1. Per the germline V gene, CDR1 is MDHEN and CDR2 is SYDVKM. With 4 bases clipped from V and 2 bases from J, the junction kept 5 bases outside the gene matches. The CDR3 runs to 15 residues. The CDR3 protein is CASSSTGVGNQPQHF. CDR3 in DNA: TGTGCCAGCAGTTCTACAGGGGTTGGCAATCAGCCCCAGCATTTT.

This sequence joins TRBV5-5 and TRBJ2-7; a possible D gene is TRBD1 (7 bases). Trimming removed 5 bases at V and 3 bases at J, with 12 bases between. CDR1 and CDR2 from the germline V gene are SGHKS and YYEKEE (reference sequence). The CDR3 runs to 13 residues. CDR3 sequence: CASRYRGGYEQYF. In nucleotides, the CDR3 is TGTGCCAGCAGATACAGGGGAGGCTACGAGCAGTACTTC. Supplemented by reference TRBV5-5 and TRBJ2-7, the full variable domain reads DAGVTQSPTHLIKTRGQQVTLRCSPISGHKSVSWYQQVLGQGPQFIFQYYEKEERGRGNFPDRFSARQFPNYSSELNVNALLLGDSALYLCASRYRGGYEQYFGPGTRLTVT.

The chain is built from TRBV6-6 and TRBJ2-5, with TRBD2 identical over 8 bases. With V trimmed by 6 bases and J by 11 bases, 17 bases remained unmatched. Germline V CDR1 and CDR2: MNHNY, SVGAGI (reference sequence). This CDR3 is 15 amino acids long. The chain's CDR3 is CASSQKPGGVGEQYF. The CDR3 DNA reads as TGTGCCAGCAGCCAAAAACCGGGGGGGGTTGGGGAGCAGTACTTC.

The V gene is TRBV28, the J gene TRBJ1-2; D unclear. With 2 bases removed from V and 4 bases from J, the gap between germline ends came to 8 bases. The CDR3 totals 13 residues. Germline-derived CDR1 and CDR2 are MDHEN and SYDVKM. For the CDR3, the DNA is TGTGCCAGCAGTTTACAGAGACTCTATGGCTACACCTTC. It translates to CASSLQRLYGYTF.

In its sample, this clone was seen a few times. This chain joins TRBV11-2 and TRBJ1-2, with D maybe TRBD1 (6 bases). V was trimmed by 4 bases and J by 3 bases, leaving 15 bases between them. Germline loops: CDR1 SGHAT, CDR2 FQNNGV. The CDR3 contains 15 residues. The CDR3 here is CASSSPTGLDYGYTF. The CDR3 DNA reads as TGTGCCAGCAGCTCCCCGACAGGTCTCGACTATGGCTACACCTTC.

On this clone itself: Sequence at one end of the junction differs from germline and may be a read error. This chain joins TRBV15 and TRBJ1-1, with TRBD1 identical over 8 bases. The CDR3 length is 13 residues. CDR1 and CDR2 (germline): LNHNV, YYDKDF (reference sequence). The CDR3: CATSRLPGTGPKF. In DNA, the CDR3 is TGTGCCACCAGCCGATTACCCGGGACAGGACCCAAATTT.

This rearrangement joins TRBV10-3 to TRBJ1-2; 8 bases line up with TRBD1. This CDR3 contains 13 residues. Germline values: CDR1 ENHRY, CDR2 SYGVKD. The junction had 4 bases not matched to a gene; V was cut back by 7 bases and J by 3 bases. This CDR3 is CAITTQGDYGYTF. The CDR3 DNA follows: TGTGCCATCACCACACAGGGGGACTATGGCTACACCTTC.

CDR3 region: CASSSRFERGGGDTQYF. The CDR3 coding sequence is TGTGCCAGCAGCTCCCGTTTTGAACGGGGGGGCGGTGATACGCAGTATTTT. This chain links TRBV7-2 with TRBJ2-3; 8 nucleotides line up with TRBD2. This CDR3 is 17 amino acids long. From germline, CDR1 is SGHTA and CDR2 FQGNSA. Trimming cost V 4 bases and J 6 bases; bases outside gene matches: 15.

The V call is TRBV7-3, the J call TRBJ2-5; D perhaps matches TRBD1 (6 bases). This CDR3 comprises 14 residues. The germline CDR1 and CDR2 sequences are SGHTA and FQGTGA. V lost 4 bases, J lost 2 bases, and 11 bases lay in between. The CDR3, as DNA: TGTGCCAGCAGCTCAGCAGGGGATCAAGAGACCCAGTACTTC. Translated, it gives CASSSAGDQETQYF. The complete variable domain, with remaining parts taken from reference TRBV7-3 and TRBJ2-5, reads GAGVSQTPSNKVTEKGKYVELRCDPISGHTALYWYRQSLGQGPEFLIYFQGTGAADDSGLPNDRFFAVRPEGSVSTLKIQRTERGDSAVYLCASSSAGDQETQYFGPGTRLLVL.

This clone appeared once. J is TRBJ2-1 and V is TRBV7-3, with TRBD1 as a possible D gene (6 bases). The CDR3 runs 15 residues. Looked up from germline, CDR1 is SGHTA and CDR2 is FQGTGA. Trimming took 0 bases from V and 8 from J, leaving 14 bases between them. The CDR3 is CASSLTGQGTDEQFF. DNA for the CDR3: TGTGCCAGCAGCTTAACTGGTCAGGGGACCGATGAGCAGTTCTTC.

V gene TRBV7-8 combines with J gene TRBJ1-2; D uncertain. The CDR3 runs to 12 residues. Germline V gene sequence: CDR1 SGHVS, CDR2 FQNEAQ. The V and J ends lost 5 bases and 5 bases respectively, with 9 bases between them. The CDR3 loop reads CASSPGSYGYTF. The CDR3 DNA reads TGTGCCAGCAGCCCGGGGAGTTATGGCTACACCTTC.

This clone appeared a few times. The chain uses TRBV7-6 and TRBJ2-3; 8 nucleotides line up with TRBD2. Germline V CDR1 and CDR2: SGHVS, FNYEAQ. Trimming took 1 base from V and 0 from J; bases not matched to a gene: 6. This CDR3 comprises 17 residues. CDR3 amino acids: CASSLGRAGGSTDTQYF. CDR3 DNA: TGTGCCAGCAGCTTAGGTCGGGCGGGAGGAAGCACAGATACGCAGTATTTT.

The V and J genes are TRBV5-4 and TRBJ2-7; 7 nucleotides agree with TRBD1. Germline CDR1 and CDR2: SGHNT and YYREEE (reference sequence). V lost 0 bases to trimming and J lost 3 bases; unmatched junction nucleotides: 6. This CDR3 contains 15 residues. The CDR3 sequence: CASSLGQGFYYEQYF. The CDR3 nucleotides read TGTGCCAGCAGCTTGGGACAGGGATTTTACTACGAGCAGTACTTC.

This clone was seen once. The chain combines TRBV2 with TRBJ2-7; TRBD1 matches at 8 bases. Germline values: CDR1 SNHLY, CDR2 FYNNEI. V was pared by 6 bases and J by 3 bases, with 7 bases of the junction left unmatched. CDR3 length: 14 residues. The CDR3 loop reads CASRRGQALYEQYF. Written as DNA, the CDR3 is TGTGCCAGCAGGCGGGGACAGGCTCTCTACGAGCAGTACTTC.

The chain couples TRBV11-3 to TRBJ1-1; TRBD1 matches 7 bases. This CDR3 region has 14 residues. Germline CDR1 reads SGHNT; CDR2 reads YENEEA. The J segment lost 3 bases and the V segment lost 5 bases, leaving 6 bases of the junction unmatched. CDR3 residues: CASSTAGGYTEAFF. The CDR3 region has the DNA TGTGCCAGCAGCACCGCAGGGGGATACACTGAAGCTTTCTTT. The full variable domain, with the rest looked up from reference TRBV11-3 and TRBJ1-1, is EAGVVQSPRYKIIEKKQPVAFWCNPISGHNTLYWYLQNLGQGPELLIRYENEEAVDDSQLPKDRFSAERLKGVDSTLKIQPAELGDSAVYLCASSTAGGYTEAFFGQGTRLTVV.

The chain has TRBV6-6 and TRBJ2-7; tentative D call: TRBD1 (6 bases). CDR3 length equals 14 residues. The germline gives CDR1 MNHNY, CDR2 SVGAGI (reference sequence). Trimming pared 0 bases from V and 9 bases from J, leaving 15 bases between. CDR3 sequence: CASSYSPDSGGQYF. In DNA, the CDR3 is TGTGCCAGCAGTTACTCCCCGGACAGCGGCGGGCAGTACTTC.

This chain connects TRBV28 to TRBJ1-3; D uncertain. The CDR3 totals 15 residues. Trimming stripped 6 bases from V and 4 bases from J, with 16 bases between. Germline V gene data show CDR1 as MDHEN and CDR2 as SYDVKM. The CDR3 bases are TGTGCCAGCAGGGGAGGGAGGGCGTTAGGAAACACCATATATTTT. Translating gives CASRGGRALGNTIYF.

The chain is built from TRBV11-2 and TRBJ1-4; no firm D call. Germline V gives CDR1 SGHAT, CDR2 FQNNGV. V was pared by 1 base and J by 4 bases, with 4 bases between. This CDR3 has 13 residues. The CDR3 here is CASSLAYNEKLFF. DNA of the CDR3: TGTGCCAGCAGCTTAGCTTATAATGAAAAACTGTTTTTT.

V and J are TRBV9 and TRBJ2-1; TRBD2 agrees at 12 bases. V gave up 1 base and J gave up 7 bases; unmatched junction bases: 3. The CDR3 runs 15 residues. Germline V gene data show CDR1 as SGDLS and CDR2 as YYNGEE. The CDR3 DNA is TGTGCCAGCAGCGTAACTAGCGGGAGGATAAATGAGCAGTTCTTC. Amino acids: CASSVTSGRINEQFF.

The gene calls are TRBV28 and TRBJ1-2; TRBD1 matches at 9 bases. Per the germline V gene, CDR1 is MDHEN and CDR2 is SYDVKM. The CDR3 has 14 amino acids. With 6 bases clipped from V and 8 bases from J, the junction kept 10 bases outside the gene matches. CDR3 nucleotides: TGTGCCAGCAGGCCCGTCGACAGGGGGAACGGCTACACCTTC. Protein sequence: CASRPVDRGNGYTF.

As DNA, the CDR3 is TGTGCCAGCAGCCCCGGGAGTCTGCCCTACAATGAGCAGTTCTTC. Encoded protein: CASSPGSLPYNEQFF. The gene calls are TRBV7-6 and TRBJ2-1; D possibly corresponds to TRBD2 (6 bases). The CDR3 has 15 residues. CDR1 SGHVS and CDR2 FNYEAQ come from the germline V gene. V was trimmed by 5 bases and J by 2 bases, leaving 13 bases between them.

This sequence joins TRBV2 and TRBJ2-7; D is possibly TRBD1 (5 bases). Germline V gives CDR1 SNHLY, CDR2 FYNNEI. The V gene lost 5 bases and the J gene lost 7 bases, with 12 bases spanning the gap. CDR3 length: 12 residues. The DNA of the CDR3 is TGTGCCAGCAGTTCCCAGGGCCGGGAGCAGTACTTC. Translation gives CASSSQGREQYF.